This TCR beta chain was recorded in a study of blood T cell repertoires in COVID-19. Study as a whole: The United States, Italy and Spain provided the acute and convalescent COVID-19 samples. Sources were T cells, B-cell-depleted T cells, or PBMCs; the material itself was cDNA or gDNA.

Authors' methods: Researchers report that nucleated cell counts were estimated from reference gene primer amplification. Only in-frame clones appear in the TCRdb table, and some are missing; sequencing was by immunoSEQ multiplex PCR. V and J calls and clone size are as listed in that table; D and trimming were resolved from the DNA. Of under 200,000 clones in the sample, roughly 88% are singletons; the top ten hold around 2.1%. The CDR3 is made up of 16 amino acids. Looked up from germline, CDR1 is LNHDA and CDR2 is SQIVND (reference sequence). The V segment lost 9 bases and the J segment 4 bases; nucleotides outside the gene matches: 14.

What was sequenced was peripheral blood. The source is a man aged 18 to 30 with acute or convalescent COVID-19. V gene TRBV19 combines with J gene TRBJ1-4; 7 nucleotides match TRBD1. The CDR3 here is CASRDSIGSNNEKLFF. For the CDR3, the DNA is TGTGCCAGCAGGGACAGCATAGGGTCCAATAATGAAAAACTGTTTTTT.